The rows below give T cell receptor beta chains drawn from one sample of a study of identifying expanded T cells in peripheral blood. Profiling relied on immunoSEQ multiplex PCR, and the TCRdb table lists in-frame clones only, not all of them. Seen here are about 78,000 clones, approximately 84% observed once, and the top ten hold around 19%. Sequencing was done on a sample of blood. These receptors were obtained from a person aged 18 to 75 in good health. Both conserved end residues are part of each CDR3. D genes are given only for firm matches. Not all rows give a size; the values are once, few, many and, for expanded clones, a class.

CDR3: CASSGTGYQPQHF; DNA: TGTGCCAGCAGCGGAACAGGATATCAGCCCCAGCATTTT; V: TRBV7-2; J: TRBJ1-5; size: once; D: NA
CDR3: CASSWQKNTGELFF; DNA: TGTGCCAGCAGTTGGCAGAAGAACACCGGGGAGCTGTTTTTT; V: TRBV6-5; J: TRBJ2-2; size: NA; D: NA
CDR3: CASSPDPRLPDTQYF; DNA: TGTGCCAGCAGTCCCGACCCCCGACTCCCAGATACGCAGTATTTT; V: TRBV28; J: TRBJ2-3; size: NA; D: NA
CDR3: CASSLRASGSMGNTGELFF; DNA: TGTGCCAGCAGCTTAAGAGCTAGCGGGAGTATGGGGAACACCGGGGAGCTGTTTTTT; V: TRBV7-6; J: TRBJ2-2; size: NA; D: TRBD2
CDR3: CASSLLAGGPYEQFF; DNA: TGTGCCAGCAGCCTACTAGCGGGAGGGCCTTATGAGCAGTTCTTC; V: TRBV9; J: TRBJ2-1; size: NA; D: TRBD2
CDR3: CASSLGAPTEAFF; DNA: TGTGCCAGCAGCTTGGGGGCGCCTACTGAAGCTTTCTTT; V: TRBV7-2; J: TRBJ1-1; size: NA; D: NA
CDR3: CASSLTSGPLYEQYF; DNA: TGTGCCAGCAGTTTGACTAGCGGGCCCCTCTACGAGCAGTACTTC; V: TRBV27; J: TRBJ2-7; size: NA; D: TRBD2
CDR3: CASSIAGTTEAFF; DNA: TGTGCCAGCAGCATAGCGGGGACCACTGAAGCTTTCTTT; V: TRBV6-5; J: TRBJ1-1; size: NA; D: NA
CDR3: CASSYESLETQYF; DNA: TGTGCCAGCAGTTACGAGAGTTTGGAGACCCAGTACTTC; V: TRBV6-5; J: TRBJ2-5; size: NA; D: NA
CDR3: CASIRDRSTDTQYF; DNA: TGTGCCAGCATACGGGACAGAAGCACAGATACGCAGTATTTT; V: TRBV6-1; J: TRBJ2-3; size: NA; D: TRBD1
CDR3: CASSLRPGLAGGYQETQYF; DNA: TGTGCCAGCAGCTTACGTCCGGGACTAGCGGGAGGATACCAAGAGACCCAGTACTTC; V: TRBV5-6; J: TRBJ2-5; size: NA; D: TRBD2
CDR3: CASSFRGSSTDTQYF; DNA: TGTGCCAGCAGCTTCCGTGGTTCTAGCACAGATACGCAGTATTTT; V: TRBV5-6; J: TRBJ2-3; size: NA; D: NA
CDR3: CASRGTADEKLFF; DNA: TGTGCCAGCAGGGGGACAGCGGATGAAAAACTGTTTTTT; V: TRBV28; J: TRBJ1-4; size: NA; D: TRBD1
CDR3: CSVEGGGRAGYEQYF; DNA: TGCAGCGTTGAAGGTGGGGGAAGAGCGGGGTACGAGCAGTACTTC; V: TRBV29-1; J: TRBJ2-7; size: NA; D: TRBD2
CDR3: CASSLFPGFWNTIYF; DNA: TGTGCCAGCAGTTTATTTCCCGGGTTCTGGAACACCATATATTTT; V: TRBV28; J: TRBJ1-3; size: NA; D: NA
CDR3: CASQPSRGVYQPQHF; DNA: TGTGCCAGCCAGCCTTCTAGGGGTGTCTACCAGCCCCAGCATTTT; V: TRBV28; J: TRBJ1-5; size: NA; D: NA
CDR3: CSVEIGFGGSRNEQFF; DNA: TGCAGCGTTGAGATTGGATTTGGGGGCTCAAGGAATGAGCAGTTCTTC; V: TRBV29-1; J: TRBJ2-1; size: NA; D: NA
CDR3: CASSPPGRAVTGELFF; DNA: TGTGCCAGCAGCCCGCCGGGGAGGGCCGTCACCGGGGAGCTGTTTTTT; V: TRBV7-2; J: TRBJ2-2; size: NA; D: TRBD2
CDR3: CASSSGLVPSTDTQYF; DNA: TGTGCCAGCAGCTCTGGACTAGTCCCCAGCACAGATACGCAGTATTTT; V: TRBV5-4; J: TRBJ2-3; size: NA; D: TRBD2
CDR3: CASSFGTSAAYEQYF; DNA: TGTGCCAGCAGCTTCGGGACTAGCGCTGCCTACGAGCAGTACTTC; V: TRBV7-2; J: TRBJ2-7; size: NA; D: TRBD2
CDR3: CASSFRGGPFDEQFF; DNA: TGCGCCAGCAGCTTTAGAGGGGGGCCTTTCGATGAGCAGTTCTTC; V: TRBV5-1; J: TRBJ2-1; size: NA; D: NA
CDR3: CASSRSADAYEQYF; DNA: TGTGCCAGCTCACGGAGCGCGGATGCCTACGAGCAGTACTTC; V: TRBV18; J: TRBJ2-7; size: NA; D: NA
CDR3: CASSIGTTGTEAFF; DNA: TGTGCCAGTAGTATAGGGACAACAGGGACTGAAGCTTTCTTT; V: TRBV19; J: TRBJ1-1; size: NA; D: NA
CDR3: CSVARTDTYEQYF; DNA: TGCAGCGTTGCCAGGACAGACACCTACGAGCAGTACTTC; V: TRBV29-1; J: TRBJ2-7; size: NA; D: NA
CDR3: CATGQAQETQYF; DNA: TGTGCCACCGGACAGGCCCAAGAGACCCAGTACTTC; V: TRBV10-3; J: TRBJ2-5; size: NA; D: TRBD1
CDR3: CASSLGFGGLVELFF; DNA: TGTGCCAGCAGCTTAGGGTTTGGAGGGTTAGTGGAGCTGTTTTTT; V: TRBV11-2; J: TRBJ2-2; size: NA; D: NA
CDR3: CASSPGPRTDSGNTIYF; DNA: TGTGCCAGCTCACCAGGGCCTAGGACAGACTCTGGAAACACCATATATTTT; V: TRBV18; J: TRBJ1-3; size: NA; D: NA
CDR3: CASSLPRGSGANVLTF; DNA: TGTGCCAGCAGTCTCCCCCGGGGCTCTGGGGCCAACGTCCTGACTTTC; V: TRBV28; J: TRBJ2-6; size: NA; D: NA
CDR3: CASIQGRMNTEAFF; DNA: TGTGCCAGCATTCAGGGGCGGATGAACACTGAAGCTTTCTTT; V: TRBV2; J: TRBJ1-1; size: NA; D: NA
CDR3: CASNPGQGNEQFF; DNA: TGTGCCAGCAATCCGGGACAGGGTAATGAGCAGTTCTTC; V: TRBV6-5; J: TRBJ2-1; size: NA; D: TRBD1
CDR3: CASSLDAGQTDTQYF; DNA: TGTGCCAGCAGCTTGGACGCAGGGCAGACAGATACGCAGTATTTT; V: TRBV5-6; J: TRBJ2-3; size: NA; D: NA